One and the same sample provided the 24 T cell receptor beta chains below, sequenced in a study of response to subunit inactivated influenza vaccine. Via MiXCR, TCRdb re-called the RT-PCR reads, giving one row per CDR3 protein. In the table there are more than 700,000 distinct CDR3 sequences, 21% of which are singletons. The sequencing here drew on PBMCs from blood, taken roughly 5 days after vaccination. Source of these receptors: a man over 45 who received an inactivated influenza vaccine.

The gene calls are TRBV9 and TRBJ2-7; D is ambiguous. CDR3 length: 14 amino acids. V lost 0 bases and J 3 bases, leaving 10 bases between the germline ends. Germline loops: CDR1 SGDLS, CDR2 YYNGEE. The CDR3 bases are TGTGCCAGCAGCGTAGCACTGGCCGGCTACGAGCAGTACTTC. Protein: CASSVALAGYEQYF.

Only a few counts were recorded for this clonotype. V and J are TRBV28 and TRBJ2-1; 7 bases agree with TRBD2. V shed 7 bases and J 3 bases; nucleotides not matched to a gene: 9. CDR1 is MDHEN, CDR2 SYDVKM, per germline. The CDR3 length is 15 residues. The CDR3 here is CASNPGGLHYNEQFF. CDR3 in DNA: TGTGCCAGCAACCCTGGGGGACTACACTACAATGAGCAGTTCTTC.

This clonotype was seen only a few times. This sequence joins TRBV20-1 and TRBJ2-1, with TRBD2 matching 7 bases. The CDR3 runs 15 residues. The germline gives CDR1 DFQATT, CDR2 SNEGSKA (reference sequence). V shed 3 bases and J 6 bases; nucleotides not matched to a gene: 11. CDR3 nucleotides: TGCAGTGCTAGCGCCCCGGGAGGTCGGGGCAATGAGCAGTTCTTC. It specifies CSASAPGGRGNEQFF.

The V gene is TRBV3-1, the J gene TRBJ2-5, with 8 bases matching TRBD1. The CDR3 is 14 amino acids. V was pared by 6 bases and J by 4 bases, with 7 bases of the junction left unmatched. The germline CDR1 and CDR2 sequences are LGHDT and YNNKEL (reference sequence). The DNA for the CDR3 is TGTGCCAGCAGGGAACGACAGGGGAGAGAGACCCAGTACTTC. This codes for CASRERQGRETQYF.

This clonotype was observed a handful of times. The J gene is TRBJ2-6, the V gene TRBV15, with D perhaps TRBD1 (5 bases). Looked up from germline, CDR1 is LNHNV and CDR2 is YYDKDF (reference sequence). There are 15 residues in the CDR3. Trimming cost V 4 bases and J 3 bases, with 10 bases left between them. DNA of the CDR3: TGTGCCACCAGCAACAGGTATAGTGGGGCCAACGTCCTGACTTTC. Translation: CATSNRYSGANVLTF.

The V and J genes are TRBV20-1 and TRBJ1-5; D is unresolved. This CDR3 spans 13 amino acids. Germline loops: CDR1 DFQATT, CDR2 SNEGSKA (reference sequence). With 1 base removed from V and 3 bases from J, the gap between germline ends came to 7 bases. The CDR3 spells CSARGTVNQPQHF. DNA of the CDR3: TGCAGTGCTAGAGGGACGGTCAATCAGCCCCAGCATTTT.

The count of this clonotype is one. This rearrangement joins TRBV4-1 to TRBJ2-3, with TRBD2 as a possible D gene (6 bases). The CDR3 loop spans 16 amino acids. V was shortened by 0 bases and J by 3 bases, with 13 bases between the two germline ends. The germline CDR1 and CDR2 sequences are MGHRA and YSYEKL. CDR3 residues: CASSQDRRGKTDTQYF. In DNA form, the CDR3 reads TGCGCCAGCAGCCAAGATAGACGGGGGAAGACAGATACGCAGTATTTT.

This clonotype was seen a few times. The rearrangement joins TRBV29-1 to TRBJ2-5, with D possibly TRBD1 on 6 matching bases. The CDR3 spans 15 residues. V was clipped by 4 bases and J by 4 bases, with 19 bases between them. Germline V gene lookup returns CDR1 SQVTM and CDR2 ANQGSEA. CDR3 in amino acids: CSVVGGLGFRETQYF. For the CDR3, the DNA is TGCAGCGTTGTTGGGGGCCTAGGTTTTCGAGAGACCCAGTACTTC.

The rearrangement uses TRBV12-3 or TRBV12-4 and TRBJ1-6; D unresolved. Deletions cut 7 bases from V and 8 bases from J, with 12 bases between. The CDR3 has 13 residues. CDR3 nucleotides: TGTGCCAGCACCTCACTAGAGGATTCACCCCTCCACTTT. Amino acids: CASTSLEDSPLHF.

This clonotype was counted at least ten times. The chain links TRBV29-1 to TRBJ1-1; possible D gene TRBD1, 5 bases. Germline V CDR1 and CDR2: SQVTM, ANQGSEA. V was cut by 4 bases and J by 0 bases, with 9 bases left in between. This CDR3 comprises 13 residues. CDR3 in amino acids: CSVARVLNTEAFF. The CDR3 DNA follows: TGCAGCGTTGCCAGGGTATTGAACACTGAAGCTTTCTTT.

This clonotype showed up many times. CDR3 amino acids: CASSKARLRSDEQYF. DNA for the CDR3: TGTGCCAGCAGCAAAGCTCGGCTAAGGTCTGACGAGCAGTACTTC. The chain recombines TRBV21-1 with TRBJ2-7. TRBV21-1 is classified as a pseudogene. The CDR3 is 15 amino acids.

This clonotype has more than one count but fewer than ten. The rearrangement uses TRBV10-3 and TRBJ2-3; 8 bases are a match to TRBD2. With 6 bases clipped from V and 1 base from J, the junction kept 3 bases outside the gene matches. Germline CDR1 and CDR2: ENHRY and SYGVKD. CDR3 length: 14 amino acids. The CDR3 DNA follows: TGTGCCATCAGAGGACTAGCCGGCACAGATACGCAGTATTTT. This gives the protein CAIRGLAGTDTQYF.

The chain combines TRBV28 with TRBJ2-3; TRBD1 might be the D (6 bases). The V gene's germline CDR1 is MDHEN and CDR2 SYDVKM. Trimming removed 4 bases from V and 6 bases from J, with 29 bases in between. The CDR3 totals 19 residues. This chain's CDR3 is CASSYTLPRTGTKGDTQYF. The CDR3 nucleotides read TGTGCCAGCAGTTACACCCTCCCTAGAACCGGGACAAAAGGGGATACGCAGTATTTT.

The rearrangement uses TRBV3-1 and TRBJ2-4, with TRBD1 matching 9 bases. The germline V gene encodes CDR1 LGHDT and CDR2 YNNKEL (reference sequence). CDR3 length equals 17 residues. The ends lost 3 bases at V and 2 bases at J; junction bases unmatched: 8. The DNA of the CDR3 is TGTGCCAGCAGCCACGAAGGACAGGGGACTTCCAAAAACATTCAGTACTTC. Its translation is CASSHEGQGTSKNIQYF.

The chain is built from TRBV7-2 and TRBJ2-7, with D perhaps being TRBD1 or TRBD2 (6 bases each). The CDR3 sequence is 14 residues long. In germline, CDR1 is SGHTA, CDR2 FQGNSA. V lost 7 bases and J 3 bases, leaving 16 bases between the germline ends. CDR3 region: CASTSGAGNYEQYF. The CDR3 DNA reads TGTGCCAGCACCTCGGGGGCAGGGAACTACGAGCAGTACTTC. The complete variable domain, with remaining parts taken from reference TRBV7-2 and TRBJ2-7, reads GAGVSQSPSNKVTEKGKDVELRCDPISGHTALYWYRQSLGQGLEFLIYFQGNSAPDKSGLPSDRFSAERTGGSVSTLTIQRTQQEDSAVYLCASTSGAGNYEQYFGPGTRLTVT.

In this sample, this clonotype turned up a few times. This chain joins TRBV9 and TRBJ2-3, with 7 bases that match TRBD2. The CDR3 covers 15 residues. V was pared by 0 bases and J by 3 bases, with 4 bases of the junction left unmatched. Germline CDR1 is SGDLS and CDR2 is YYNGEE. The CDR3 sequence is CASSVETSETDTQYF. CDR3 DNA: TGTGCCAGCAGCGTAGAAACTAGCGAGACAGATACGCAGTATTTT.

This clonotype came up many times. V gene TRBV12-3 or TRBV12-4 combines with J gene TRBJ1-3; D is unresolved. V was cut by 4 bases and J by 0 bases, with 7 bases left in between. CDR3 length: 14 residues. The CDR3, as DNA: TGTGCCAGCAGTTCCCTAAACTCTGGAAACACCATATATTTT. Translating gives CASSSLNSGNTIYF.

The chain has TRBV28 and TRBJ2-5; 7 nucleotides align to TRBD1. The CDR3 runs 15 residues. Germline values: CDR1 MDHEN, CDR2 SYDVKM. Trimming took 5 bases from V and 5 from J; bases not matched to a gene: 11. CDR3 nucleotide sequence: TGTGCCAGCAGTGAGCGACAGGGTGGCGTGGAGACCCAGTACTTC. Translated: CASSERQGGVETQYF.

This rearrangement joins TRBV10-3 to TRBJ2-7; D remains ambiguous. This CDR3 has 13 amino acids. Germline CDR1 reads ENHRY; CDR2 reads SYGVKD. Trimming stripped 4 bases from V and 5 bases from J, with 12 bases between. The CDR3 region is CAISGRTSHEQYF. The CDR3, as DNA: TGTGCCATCAGTGGGCGAACATCGCACGAGCAGTACTTC.

The chain has TRBV4-1 and TRBJ2-1, with D perhaps matching TRBD1 (5 bases). This CDR3 has 18 amino acids. From germline, CDR1 is MGHRA and CDR2 YSYEKL. Trimming took 4 bases from V and 0 from J, leaving 19 bases between them. The CDR3 loop reads CASSRSSSGAHSYNEQFF. The CDR3 bases are TGCGCCAGCAGCCGCTCATCTAGTGGGGCACACTCCTACAATGAGCAGTTCTTC.

This clonotype has more than one count but fewer than ten. The CDR3 DNA reads TGTGCCAGCAGTTACCGGAGCTCCCAAGAGACCCAGTACTTC. Amino acids: CASSYRSSQETQYF. The chain carries TRBV6-2 or TRBV6-3 and TRBJ2-5; the D is unclear. The CDR3 length is 14 residues. Germline assignment: CDR1 MNHEY and CDR2 SVGEGT. Trimming stripped 2 bases from V and 1 base from J, with 8 bases between.

This clonotype was seen more than once but under ten times. The rearrangement joins TRBV6-2 or TRBV6-3 to TRBJ2-7, with D possibly TRBD2 on 5 matching bases. The CDR3 has 16 residues. Germline V CDR1 and CDR2: MNHEY, SVGEGT. V lost 3 bases and J lost 0, with 15 bases in between. The CDR3 sequence: CASSYRSGLFSYEQYF. The CDR3 region has the DNA TGTGCCAGCAGTTATCGGAGCGGACTCTTCTCCTACGAGCAGTACTTC.

The genes are TRBV28 and TRBJ2-7; D tentatively reads TRBD1 or TRBD2 (6 bases each). CDR3 size: 16 residues. Trimming stripped 6 bases from V and 7 bases from J, with 25 bases between. The V gene's germline CDR1 is MDHEN and CDR2 SYDVKM. CDR3: CASRKGGTAGPLEQYF. The DNA for the CDR3 is TGTGCCAGCAGGAAGGGGGGCACGGCGGGACCCTTGGAGCAGTACTTC.

This clonotype was counted between two and nine times. The J gene is TRBJ2-7, the V gene TRBV10-3; D call uncertain. V lost 0 bases, J lost 1 base, and 10 bases lay in between. This CDR3 is 15 amino acids long. Germline lookup yields CDR1 ENHRY and CDR2 SYGVKD. The CDR3 nucleotides are TGTGCCATCAGTGAGTCGATCAGTGTTTCCTACGAGCAGTACTTC. Translated, it gives CAISESISVSYEQYF.